The entry below describes one TCR beta chain. The data were obtained in a study of blood T cells in healthy people across ages. Then a second PCR, running roughly 7 to 11 cycles, was carried out with a sample-barcoded 5' primer and a J-beta primer mix. Using its own MiXCR run on the 5' RACE reads, TCRdb lists one record per CDR3 protein. Of hundreds of thousands of distinct CDR3 sequences in the sample, under 65% are singletons; the top ten hold more than 35%. The V end lost 6 bases, the J end lost 2 bases, and 10 bases lay between the germline ends. The length of the CDR3 is 13 residues. The rearrangement joins TRBV12-3 or TRBV12-4 to TRBJ1-2, with D perhaps matching TRBD1 (6 bases). The origin of this receptor is a man aged 60-69 years in good health. What was sequenced was blood. CDR3 sequence: CASSWGLNYGYTF. CDR3 nucleotides: TGTGCCAGCAGCTGGGGGCTCAACTATGGCTACACCTTC.